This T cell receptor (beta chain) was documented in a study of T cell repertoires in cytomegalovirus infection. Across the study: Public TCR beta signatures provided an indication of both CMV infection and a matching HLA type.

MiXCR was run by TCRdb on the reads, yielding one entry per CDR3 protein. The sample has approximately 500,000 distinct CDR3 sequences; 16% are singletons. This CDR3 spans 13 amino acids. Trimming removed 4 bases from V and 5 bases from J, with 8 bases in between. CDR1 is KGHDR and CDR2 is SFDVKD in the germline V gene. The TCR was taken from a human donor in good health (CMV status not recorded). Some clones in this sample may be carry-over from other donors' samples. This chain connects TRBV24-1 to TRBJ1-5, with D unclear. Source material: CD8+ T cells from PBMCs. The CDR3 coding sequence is TGTGCCACCAGTGAGGGAAAATATCAGCCCCAGCATTTT. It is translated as CATSEGKYQPQHF.